These 8 T cell receptor beta chains originate from one sample sequenced in a study of cytomegalovirus exposure and HLA in healthy donors (dated by TCRdb to about 2017). The library was made by the immunoSEQ multiplex PCR assay. A mixture of 60 forward primers for TCR Vbeta segments and 13 reverse primers for TCR Jbeta segments was used in the multiplex PCR. TCRdb holds this immuneACCESS table with in-frame rearrangements only. Some clones are missing; in checked studies, unresolved V genes explain under half, and the rest has no known cause. A total of 280,000 or so clones appear in this sample, about 90% of them only once. The ten biggest clones cover 2% to 3% of the sample. Sequenced material: PBMCs. These receptor sequences come from a young woman in good health and CMV-seronegative.

The J gene is TRBJ2-7, the V gene TRBV5-1; possibly TRBD2 for D (6 bases). There are 14 residues in the CDR3. The germline CDR1 and CDR2 sequences are SGHRS and YFSETQ. V was cut by 0 bases and J by 1 base, with 8 bases left in between. The CDR3 region is CASSLAGRSYEQYF. The DNA of the CDR3 is TGCGCCAGCAGCTTGGCGGGGAGGTCCTACGAGCAGTACTTC.

Only one count was recorded for this clone. The rearrangement links TRBV29-1 to TRBJ2-1; 11 bases map to TRBD2. V lost 2 bases, J lost 7 bases, and 7 bases stayed unmatched. The CDR3 sequence is 15 residues long. Germline CDR1 SQVTM, CDR2 ANQGSEA. CDR3 sequence reads: CSVEKIAGGFNEQFF. The CDR3 DNA sequence: TGCAGCGTTGAAAAAATAGCGGGGGGGTTTAATGAGCAGTTCTTC.

This clone was counted a single time. This chain links TRBV5-1 with TRBJ2-1; D is possibly TRBD1 (6 bases). The CDR3 is made up of 14 amino acids. Per the germline V gene, CDR1 is SGHRS and CDR2 is YFSETQ. V shed 3 bases and J shed 3 bases, with 10 bases lying between them. The CDR3: CASSSGQLYNEQFF. CDR3 DNA: TGCGCCAGCAGCTCCGGACAGCTCTACAATGAGCAGTTCTTC.

The V and J genes are TRBV5-1 and TRBJ1-6; tentative D call: TRBD1 (5 bases). The CDR3 has 14 residues. V lost 6 bases and J lost 8, with 15 bases in between. Per the germline V gene, CDR1 is SGHRS and CDR2 is YFSETQ. CDR3 loop: CASNPGREDSPLHF. CDR3 DNA sequence: TGCGCCAGCAACCCGGGCAGGGAGGATTCACCCCTCCACTTT.

J is TRBJ2-4 and V is TRBV2; 8 positions match TRBD1. The length of the CDR3 is 13 residues. Trimming at V came to 6 bases and at J to 5 bases, leaving 3 bases not matched to a gene. CDR1 SNHLY and CDR2 FYNNEI come from the germline V gene. The chain's CDR3 is CASRMGQENIQYF. The CDR3 DNA is TGTGCCAGCAGGATGGGACAGGAAAACATTCAGTACTTC.

The table lists this clone with a count of one. The rearrangement links TRBV30 to TRBJ2-7; no definite D call. V was shortened by 0 bases and J by 5 bases, with 8 bases between the two germline ends. The germline CDR1 and CDR2 sequences are GTSNPN and SVGIG (reference sequence). The CDR3 sequence is 12 residues long. The CDR3 is CAWSVGSNEQYF. CDR3 bases: TGTGCCTGGAGTGTCGGTAGCAACGAGCAGTACTTC.

The chain couples TRBV6-5 to TRBJ2-5; D is undetermined. Trimming shortened V by 2 bases and J by 11 bases, and 12 bases separated the two germline ends. Looked up from germline, CDR1 is MNHEY and CDR2 is SVGAGI. The CDR3 runs 12 residues. The CDR3 DNA reads as TGTGCCAGCAGTTACCCCACGGGTGAGCAGTACTTC. The encoded protein is CASSYPTGEQYF.

The rearrangement links TRBV6-1 to TRBJ2-1; D remains unclear. The CDR3 consists of 13 residues. Trimming removed 5 bases at V and 0 bases at J, with 5 bases between. The germline CDR1 and CDR2 sequences are MNHNS and SASEGT. DNA of the CDR3: TGTGCCAGCAGTTCGAGCTCCTACAATGAGCAGTTCTTC. The encoded protein is CASSSSSYNEQFF.